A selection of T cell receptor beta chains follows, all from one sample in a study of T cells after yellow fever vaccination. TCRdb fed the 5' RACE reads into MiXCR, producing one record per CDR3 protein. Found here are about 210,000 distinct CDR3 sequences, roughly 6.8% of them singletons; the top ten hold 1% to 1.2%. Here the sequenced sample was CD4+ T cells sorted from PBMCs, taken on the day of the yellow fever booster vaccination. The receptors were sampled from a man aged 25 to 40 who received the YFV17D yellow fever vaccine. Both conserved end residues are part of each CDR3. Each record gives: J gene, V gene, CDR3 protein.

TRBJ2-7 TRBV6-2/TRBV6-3 CASNLASGEQYF
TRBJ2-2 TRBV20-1 CSARGLPRRGDTGELFF
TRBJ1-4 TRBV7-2 CASSLFGNNEKLFF
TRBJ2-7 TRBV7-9 CASSLIVVGSEQYF
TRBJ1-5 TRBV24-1 CATSDSPNQPQHF
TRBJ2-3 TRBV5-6 CASSRVRRGDTQYF
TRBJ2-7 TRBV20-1 CSARSDTREQYF
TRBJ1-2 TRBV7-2 CASSPGGQGPYGYTF
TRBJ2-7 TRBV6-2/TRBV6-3 CASSRTIGFPYEQYF
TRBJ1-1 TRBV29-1 CSVDLQGYTEAFF
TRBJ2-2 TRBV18 CASSPAGGTGELFF
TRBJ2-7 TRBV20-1 CSARASGRGYEQYF
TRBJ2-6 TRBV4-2 CASSQGSHTTSGANVLTF
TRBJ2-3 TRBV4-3 CASSPGSRGSRYF
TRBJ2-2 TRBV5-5 CASSPGRQGGTGELFF
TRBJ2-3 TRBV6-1 CASSVASGRAFSSTDTQYF
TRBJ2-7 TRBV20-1 CSASRLAGAYEQYF
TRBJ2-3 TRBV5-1 CASSLGGGTDTQYF
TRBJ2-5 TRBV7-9 CASSLAGQGFETQYF
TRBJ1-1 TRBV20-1 CSAIDYTEAFF
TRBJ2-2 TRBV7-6 CASSLRPAGMNTGELFF
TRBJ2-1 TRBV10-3 CAISDGGGRDNEQFF
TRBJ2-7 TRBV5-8 CASIGDRGRTEQYF
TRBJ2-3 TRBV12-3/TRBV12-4 CASSFTAGADTQYF
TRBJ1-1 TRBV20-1 CSAREGNMNTEAFF
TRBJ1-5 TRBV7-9 CASSLGDSHNQPQHF
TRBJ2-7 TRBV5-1 CASSRDFYEQYF
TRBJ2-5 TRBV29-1 CSADVGAGREGEETQYF
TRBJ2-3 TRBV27 CASSDSGRVTDTQYF